What follows are 28 T cell receptor beta chains derived from one specimen sequenced in a study of cytomegalovirus exposure and HLA in healthy donors. PCR amplification relied on 60 Vbeta primers (plus 13 Jbeta primers). Assay: immunoSEQ multiplex PCR; the TCRdb copy retains only in-frame clones and omits some. The sample records approximately 170,000 clones, 65% to 75% being singletons. The material sequenced was PBMCs. Receptors were obtained from a young man in good health and CMV-seropositive.

The chain has TRBV7-9 and TRBJ2-5, with TRBD1 matching over 12 bases. This CDR3 comprises 13 residues. Per germline, CDR1 SEHNR and CDR2 FQNEAQ (reference sequence). The CDR3, as DNA: TGTGCAGCCGGGACAGGGGGCAGAGAGACCCAGTACTTC. It specifies CAAGTGGRETQYF.

The chain joins TRBV7-9 to TRBJ2-1; possible D gene TRBD2, 5 bases. Germline values: CDR1 SEHNR, CDR2 FQNEAQ (reference sequence). The V and J ends lost 2 bases and 9 bases respectively, with 14 bases between them. The CDR3 length is 14 residues. CDR3 nucleotide sequence: TGTGCCAGCAGCTTATCGGTTAGCGTCGGTGAGCAGTTCTTC. Its translation is CASSLSVSVGEQFF.

This chain links TRBV11-3 with TRBJ2-1, with D perhaps matching TRBD1 (6 bases). The germline V gene encodes CDR1 SGHNT and CDR2 YENEEA. The CDR3 spans 12 residues. The V end was cut by 3 bases, the J end by 10 bases, with 10 bases between. The CDR3 is CASSFIRGEQFF. CDR3 DNA sequence: TGTGCCAGCAGCTTTATCAGGGGCGAGCAGTTCTTC. The full variable domain, rest sourced from reference TRBV11-3 and TRBJ2-1, is EAGVVQSPRYKIIEKKQPVAFWCNPISGHNTLYWYLQNLGQGPELLIRYENEEAVDDSQLPKDRFSAERLKGVDSTLKIQPAELGDSAVYLCASSFIRGEQFFGPGTRLTVL.

This clone came up once. J is TRBJ2-7 and V is TRBV19, with TRBD1 as a possible D gene (6 bases). CDR3 length equals 14 residues. Germline CDR1 reads LNHDA; CDR2 reads SQIVND (reference sequence). V gave up 3 bases and J gave up 4 bases, with 13 bases separating them. CDR3 nucleotides: TGTGCCAGTAGTATCAGGACAGATGTTTACGAGCAGTACTTC. Translating it yields CASSIRTDVYEQYF.

This clone was seen a handful of times. The rearrangement links TRBV4-3 to TRBJ1-2; TRBD1 is a possible D gene (5 bases). The V gene lost 1 base and the J gene lost 3 bases, with 12 bases spanning the gap. In germline, CDR1 is LGHNA, CDR2 YSLEER. There are 15 residues in the CDR3. Here the CDR3 reads CASSQVGAGDYGYTF. CDR3 DNA: TGCGCCAGCAGCCAAGTAGGGGCGGGAGACTATGGCTACACCTTC.

The CDR3 is CASARIGRTSGLETQYF. CDR3 nucleotide sequence: TGCGCCAGCGCTAGGATTGGACGGACTAGCGGGTTGGAGACCCAGTACTTC. This chain joins TRBV5-1 and TRBJ2-5; 11 bases match TRBD2. Germline loops: CDR1 SGHRS, CDR2 YFSETQ. The trim removed 7 bases at V and 5 bases at J, leaving 16 bases unmatched. The CDR3 contains 17 residues.

This clone turned up a few times. A far larger clone is only one base removed, so a read error is likely. The V gene is TRBV4-3, the J gene TRBJ2-2; D might be TRBD1 (6 bases). Germline values: CDR1 LGHNA, CDR2 YSLEER. The CDR3 sequence is 15 residues long. V lost 4 bases and J 5 bases, leaving 14 bases between the germline ends. The CDR3 sequence: CASSRSTGTTGELFF. The CDR3 nucleotides read TGCGCCAGCAGCCGTTCTACAGGGACGACCGGGGAGCTGTTTTTT.

In its sample, this clone was seen a few times. The chain uses TRBV7-2 and TRBJ1-1; a weak D match, TRBD1 (5 bases). Trimming removed 4 bases from V and 4 bases from J, with 16 bases in between. Per the germline V gene, CDR1 is SGHTA and CDR2 is FQGNSA. This CDR3 is 15 amino acids long. CDR3 sequence: CASSSPEGRRTEAFF. The CDR3, as DNA: TGTGCCAGCAGCTCCCCGGAGGGGAGGCGCACTGAAGCTTTCTTT.

The chain carries TRBV11-1 and TRBJ1-5; possible D gene TRBD1, 6 bases. Trimming took 8 bases from V and 6 from J, leaving 20 bases between them. CDR1 and CDR2 from the germline V gene are SGHAT and FQDESV (reference sequence). The CDR3 consists of 15 residues. CDR3 in DNA: TGTGCCAGCCCAGGACGGGGGGCTGACAGTCAGCCCCAGCATTTT. Protein sequence: CASPGRGADSQPQHF.

Of note for this clone: Other DNA sequences of this sample code for an identical CDR3. The chain joins TRBV28 to TRBJ1-3; D gene unclear. The V gene lost 4 bases and the J gene lost 3 bases, with 10 bases spanning the gap. CDR3 size: 14 residues. CDR1 and CDR2 (germline): MDHEN, SYDVKM. CDR3 nucleotides: TGTGCCAGCAGTTCACGAGGGAGTGGAAACACCATATATTTT. It encodes CASSSRGSGNTIYF.

The gene calls are TRBV7-9 and TRBJ1-1, with D possibly being TRBD1 (5 bases). This CDR3 spans 14 amino acids. V dropped 2 bases and J dropped 5 bases, with 12 bases sitting between them. Germline-derived CDR1 and CDR2 are SEHNR and FQNEAQ (reference sequence). CDR3 coding DNA: TGTGCCAGCAGCTTAATTGAAAGGGGAACTGAAGCTTTCTTT. The encoded protein is CASSLIERGTEAFF.

The V gene is TRBV7-2, the J gene TRBJ2-1, with D perhaps matching TRBD1 (5 bases). V lost 4 bases to trimming and J lost 2 bases, with 12 bases between them. Germline lookup yields CDR1 SGHTA and CDR2 FQGNSA. The CDR3 consists of 15 residues. The DNA of the CDR3 is TGTGCCAGCAGCTACACAGGTTCTCCCTACAATGAGCAGTTCTTC. Protein sequence: CASSYTGSPYNEQFF.

The chain recombines TRBV6-1 with TRBJ1-1, with TRBD1 identical over 9 bases. V lost 5 bases and J lost 6; bases outside the gene matches: 7. The CDR3 runs to 14 residues. CDR1 MNHNS and CDR2 SASEGT come from the germline V gene. CDR3 loop: CASSTGGATAEAFF. The DNA of the CDR3 is TGTGCCAGCAGTACAGGGGGCGCGACGGCTGAAGCTTTCTTT.

This clone has a handful of counts. The CDR3 DNA reads TGTGCCAGCAGCGTAGGCGGGTTGGGCACAGATACGCAGTATTTT. Its protein is CASSVGGLGTDTQYF. The chain couples TRBV9 to TRBJ2-3; D is perhaps TRBD2 (5 bases). CDR1 and CDR2 from the germline V gene are SGDLS and YYNGEE. This CDR3 has 15 amino acids. Trimming removed 0 bases at V and 1 base at J, with 9 bases between.

The J gene is TRBJ2-3, the V gene TRBV7-2; D ambiguous. Germline CDR1 reads SGHTA; CDR2 reads FQGNSA. CDR3 length equals 12 residues. V lost 3 bases to trimming and J lost 1 base, with 2 bases between them. The CDR3 DNA is TGTGCCAGCAGCTTCGGCACAGATACGCAGTATTTT. Translation: CASSFGTDTQYF.

This clone is a singleton in its sample. The gene calls are TRBV11-3 and TRBJ2-5; 10 bases fit TRBD1. Germline CDR1 SGHNT, CDR2 YENEEA. This CDR3 comprises 15 residues. V lost 2 bases, J lost 4 bases, and 4 bases stayed unmatched. The CDR3 region is CASSLRTGGVETQYF. The CDR3 coding sequence is TGTGCCAGCAGCTTAAGGACAGGGGGGGTAGAGACCCAGTACTTC.

The CDR3 DNA reads as TGTGCCAGCTCACCCCAGGGGTCGGGACAGGGGAAATACGAGCAGTACTTC. This gives the protein CASSPQGSGQGKYEQYF. This chain joins TRBV18 and TRBJ2-7, with 10 nucleotides matching TRBD1. V gave up 3 bases and J gave up 4 bases; unmatched junction bases: 12. The length of the CDR3 is 17 residues. Germline values: CDR1 KGHSH, CDR2 LQKENI.

The chain links TRBV7-6 to TRBJ2-7, with TRBD2 identical over 7 bases. J gave up 2 bases and V 1 base, and 8 bases lay outside the gene matches. CDR3 length: 16 amino acids. The germline CDR1 and CDR2 sequences are SGHVS and FNYEAQ. The CDR3 here is CASSLGGAGTAYEQYF. The DNA for the CDR3 is TGTGCCAGCAGCTTAGGAGGAGCGGGAACCGCCTACGAGCAGTACTTC.

The chain has TRBV6-5 and TRBJ2-7; 10 bases fit TRBD2. Germline CDR1 reads MNHEY; CDR2 reads SVGAGI. This CDR3 contains 15 residues. Trimming at V came to 3 bases and at J to 0 bases, leaving 2 bases not matched to a gene. Written as DNA, the CDR3 is TGTGCCAGCAGTTATGCTAGCGGGGGCTCCTACGAGCAGTACTTC. It specifies CASSYASGGSYEQYF.

The chain employs TRBV6-5 and TRBJ1-1, with TRBD1 as a possible D gene (6 bases). Trimming shortened V by 6 bases and J by 1 base, and 15 bases separated the two germline ends. Germline V gene lookup returns CDR1 MNHEY and CDR2 SVGAGI. There are 15 residues in the CDR3. CDR3 in DNA: TGTGCCAGCAGCGACGGGGGGGGCCGGAACACTGAAGCTTTCTTT. Residues: CASSDGGGRNTEAFF.

This clone was seen a handful of times. This chain links TRBV28 with TRBJ2-7; TRBD1 aligns across 9 bases. The CDR3 is 18 residues long. CDR1 MDHEN and CDR2 SYDVKM come from the germline V gene. The junction had 22 bases not matched to a gene; V was cut back by 10 bases and J by 3 bases. Here the CDR3 reads CAKPPGQGLLLEFYEQYF. In DNA form, the CDR3 reads TGTGCCAAGCCCCCGGGACAGGGCCTTTTGCTCGAATTCTACGAGCAGTACTTC. The full variable domain, with the rest looked up from reference TRBV28 and TRBJ2-7, is DVKVTQSSRYLVKRTGEKVFLECVQDMDHENMFWYRQDPGLGLRLIYFSYDVKMKEKGDIPEGYSVSREKKERFSLILESASTNQTSMYLCAKPPGQGLLLEFYEQYFGPGTRLTVT.

Concerning this clone: One end of the junction is discordant with germline, which a read error may explain. This chain connects TRBV9 to TRBJ2-1; tentative D call: TRBD1 (5 bases). Germline V gene lookup returns CDR1 SGDLS and CDR2 YYNGEE. There are 14 residues in the CDR3. DNA of the CDR3: TGTGCCAGCAGCGTAGCTTCTCCGGACAAAGAGCAGTTCTTC. Its protein product is CASSVASPDKEQFF.

This clone was counted a few times. The chain carries TRBV9 and TRBJ1-2; 7 bases are a match to TRBD1. The germline gives CDR1 SGDLS, CDR2 YYNGEE. Germline trimming cut 4 bases from V and 0 bases from J; bases unmatched to any gene: 9. This CDR3 spans 16 amino acids. The CDR3 DNA is TGTGCCAGCAGCCCCATATCCGGGACAGCTAACTATGGCTACACCTTC. It yields the protein CASSPISGTANYGYTF.

The chain recombines TRBV10-3 with TRBJ2-2, with a tentative D call TRBD1 (6 bases). The V end lost 7 bases, the J end lost 5 bases, and 14 bases lay between the germline ends. Germline V gene data show CDR1 as ENHRY and CDR2 as SYGVKD. CDR3 length: 14 residues. CDR3 DNA sequence: TGTGCCATCACTTCCGAGGGGGTTACCGGGGAGCTGTTTTTT. Its protein product is CAITSEGVTGELFF.

The gene calls are TRBV30 and TRBJ2-3, with 8 bases that match TRBD2. The CDR3 totals 17 residues. Germline CDR1 GTSNPN, CDR2 SVGIG (reference sequence). Trimming took 3 bases from V and 2 from J; bases not matched to a gene: 13. CDR3 sequence: CAWRGRGAGGSTDTQYF. CDR3 coding DNA: TGTGCCTGGAGGGGTCGGGGTGCGGGGGGTTCCACAGATACGCAGTATTTT.

The chain uses TRBV11-2 and TRBJ2-2; D is perhaps TRBD1 (6 bases). V gave up 3 bases and J gave up 2 bases, with 10 bases separating them. Germline V gene lookup returns CDR1 SGHAT and CDR2 FQNNGV. The CDR3 has 15 amino acids. The CDR3 nucleotides are TGTGCCAGCAGCTTGAGGGGGAAAAACACCGGGGAGCTGTTTTTT. Encoded protein: CASSLRGKNTGELFF.

The gene calls are TRBV28 and TRBJ1-5; D not resolved. Between the trimmed V and J ends, which lost 5 bases and 6 bases, there was a span of 17 bases. Looked up from germline, CDR1 is MDHEN and CDR2 is SYDVKM. The CDR3 runs 15 residues. CDR3 sequence: CASSPRGAMGQPQHF. For the CDR3, the DNA is TGTGCCAGCAGTCCCCGGGGAGCAATGGGTCAGCCCCAGCATTTT.

This clone appeared once. The gene calls are TRBV4-3 and TRBJ1-2; D perhaps matches TRBD1 (6 bases). V lost 0 bases, J lost 3 bases, and 23 bases lay in between. Germline CDR1 LGHNA, CDR2 YSLEER. This CDR3 region has 19 residues. The CDR3 bases are TGCGCCAGCAGCCAAGAAGGGTCCCCTCGGGGGGGCGTTTACTATGGCTACACCTTC. It is translated as CASSQEGSPRGGVYYGYTF.